The present entry profiles one T cell receptor (beta chain) with its context. Per germline, CDR1 SNHLY and CDR2 FYNNEI. The CDR3 is made up of 11 amino acids. Trimming removed 4 bases from V and 8 bases from J, with 6 bases in between. This record belongs to a study of blood T cell repertoires in COVID-19. Whole-study context: From T cells, B-cell-depleted T cells, or PBMCs came the material, which was cDNA or gDNA.

Generated by immunoSEQ multiplex PCR, the TCRdb table keeps only in-frame clones and is missing some. The sample carries fewer than 300,000 clones, around 87% recorded once. The sequenced material came from peripheral blood. The sequence derives from a woman aged 45-59 years with acute or convalescent COVID-19. The rearrangement uses TRBV2 and TRBJ2-4; D is uncertain. The CDR3 here is CASSAAYIQYF. In DNA, the CDR3 is TGTGCCAGCAGTGCCGCGTACATTCAGTACTTC.